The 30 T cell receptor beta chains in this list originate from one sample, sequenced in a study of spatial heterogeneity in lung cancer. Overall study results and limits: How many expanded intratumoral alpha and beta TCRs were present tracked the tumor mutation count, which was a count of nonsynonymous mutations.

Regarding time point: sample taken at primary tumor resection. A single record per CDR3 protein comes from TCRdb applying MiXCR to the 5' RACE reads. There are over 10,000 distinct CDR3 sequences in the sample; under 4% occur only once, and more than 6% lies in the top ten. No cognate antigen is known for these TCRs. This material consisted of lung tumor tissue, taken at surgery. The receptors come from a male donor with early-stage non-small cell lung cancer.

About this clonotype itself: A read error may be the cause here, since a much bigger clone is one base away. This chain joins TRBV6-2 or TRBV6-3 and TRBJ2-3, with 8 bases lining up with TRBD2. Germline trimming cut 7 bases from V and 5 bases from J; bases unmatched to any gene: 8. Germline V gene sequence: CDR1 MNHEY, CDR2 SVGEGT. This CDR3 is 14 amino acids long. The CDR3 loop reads CASTGTRREDTQYF. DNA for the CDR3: TGTGCCAGCACCGGGACTAGACGAGAAGATACGCAGTATTTT.

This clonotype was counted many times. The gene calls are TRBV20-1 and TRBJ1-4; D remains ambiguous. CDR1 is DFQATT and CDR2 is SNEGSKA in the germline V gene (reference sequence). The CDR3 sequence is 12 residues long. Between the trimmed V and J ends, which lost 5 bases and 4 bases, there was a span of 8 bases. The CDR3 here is CSAYGLNEKLFF. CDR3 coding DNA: TGCAGTGCTTATGGCCTTAATGAAAAACTGTTTTTT.

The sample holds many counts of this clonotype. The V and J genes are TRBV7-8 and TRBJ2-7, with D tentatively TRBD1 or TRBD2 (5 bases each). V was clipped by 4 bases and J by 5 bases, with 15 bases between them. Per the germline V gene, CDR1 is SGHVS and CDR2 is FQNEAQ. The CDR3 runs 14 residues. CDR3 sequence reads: CASSWDGVRDEQYV. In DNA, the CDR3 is TGTGCCAGCAGCTGGGACGGGGTTCGGGACGAGCAGTACGTC.

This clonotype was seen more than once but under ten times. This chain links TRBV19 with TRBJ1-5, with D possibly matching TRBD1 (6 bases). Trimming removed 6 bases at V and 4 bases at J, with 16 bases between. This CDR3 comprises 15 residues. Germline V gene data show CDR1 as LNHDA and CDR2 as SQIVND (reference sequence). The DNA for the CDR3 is TGTGCCAGTAGCTTTTACAGGGATTGGAATCAGCCCCAGCATTTT. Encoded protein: CASSFYRDWNQPQHF.

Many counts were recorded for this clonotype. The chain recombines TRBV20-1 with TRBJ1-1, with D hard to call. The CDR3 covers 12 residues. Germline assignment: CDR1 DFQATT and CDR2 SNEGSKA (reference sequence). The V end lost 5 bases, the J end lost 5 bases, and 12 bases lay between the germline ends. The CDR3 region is CSAYGESTEAFF. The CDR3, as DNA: TGCAGTGCTTACGGAGAAAGTACTGAAGCTTTCTTT.

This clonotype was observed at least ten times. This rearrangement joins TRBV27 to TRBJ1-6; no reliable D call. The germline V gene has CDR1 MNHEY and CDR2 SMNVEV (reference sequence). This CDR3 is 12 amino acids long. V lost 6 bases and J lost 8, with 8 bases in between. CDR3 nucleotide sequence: TGTGCCAGCAGCAATCTCTATTCACCCCTCCACTTT. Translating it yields CASSNLYSPLHF.

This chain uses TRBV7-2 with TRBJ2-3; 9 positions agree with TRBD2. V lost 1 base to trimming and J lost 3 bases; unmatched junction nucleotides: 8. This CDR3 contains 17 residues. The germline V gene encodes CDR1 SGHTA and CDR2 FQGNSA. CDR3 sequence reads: CASSLVGAGGPTDTQYF. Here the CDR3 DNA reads TGTGCCAGCAGCTTAGTGGGGGCGGGGGGGCCGACAGATACGCAGTATTTT.

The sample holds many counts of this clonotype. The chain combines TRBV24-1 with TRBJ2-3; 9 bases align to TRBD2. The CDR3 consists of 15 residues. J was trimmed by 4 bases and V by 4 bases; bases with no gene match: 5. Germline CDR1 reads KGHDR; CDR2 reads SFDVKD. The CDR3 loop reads CATSDSSGGADTQYF. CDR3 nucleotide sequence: TGTGCCACCAGTGACAGTAGCGGGGGAGCAGATACGCAGTATTTT.

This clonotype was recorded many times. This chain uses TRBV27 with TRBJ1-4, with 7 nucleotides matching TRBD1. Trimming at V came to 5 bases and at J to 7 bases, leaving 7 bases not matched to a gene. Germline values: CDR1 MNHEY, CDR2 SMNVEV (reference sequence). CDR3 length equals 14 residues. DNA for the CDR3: TGTGCCAGCAGTCCCCGAGGGGGCTTTGAAAAACTGTTTTTT. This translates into CASSPRGGFEKLFF.

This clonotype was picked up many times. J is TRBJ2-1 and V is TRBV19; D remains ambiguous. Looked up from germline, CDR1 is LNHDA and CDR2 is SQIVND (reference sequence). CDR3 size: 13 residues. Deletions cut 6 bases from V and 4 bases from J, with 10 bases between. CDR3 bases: TGTGCCAGTAGACCCCCTCAATACAATGAGCAGTTCTTC. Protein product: CASRPPQYNEQFF.

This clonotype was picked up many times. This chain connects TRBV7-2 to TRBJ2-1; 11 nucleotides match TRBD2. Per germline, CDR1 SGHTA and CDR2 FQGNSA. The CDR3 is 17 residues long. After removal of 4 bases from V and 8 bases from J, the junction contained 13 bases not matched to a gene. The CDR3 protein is CASSSHLAGGAGDEQFF. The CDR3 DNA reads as TGTGCCAGCAGCTCCCATTTAGCGGGGGGGGCGGGTGATGAGCAGTTCTTC.

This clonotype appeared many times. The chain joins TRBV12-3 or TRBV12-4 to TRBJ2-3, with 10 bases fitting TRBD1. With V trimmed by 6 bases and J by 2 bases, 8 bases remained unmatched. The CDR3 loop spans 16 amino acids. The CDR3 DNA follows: TGTGCCAGCAGCCCCCGGACAGGGGGTTCCACAGATACGCAGTATTTT. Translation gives CASSPRTGGSTDTQYF.

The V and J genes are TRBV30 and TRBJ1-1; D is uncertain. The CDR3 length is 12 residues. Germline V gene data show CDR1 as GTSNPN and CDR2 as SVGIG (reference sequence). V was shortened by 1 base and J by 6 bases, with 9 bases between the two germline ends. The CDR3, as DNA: TGTGCCTGGAGTGATAGGGTACCTGAAGCTTTCTTT. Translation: CAWSDRVPEAFF.

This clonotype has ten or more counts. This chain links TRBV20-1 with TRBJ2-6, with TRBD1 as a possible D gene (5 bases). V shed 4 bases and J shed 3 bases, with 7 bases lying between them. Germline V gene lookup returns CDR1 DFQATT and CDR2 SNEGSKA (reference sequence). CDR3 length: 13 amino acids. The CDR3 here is CSATGFGANVLTF. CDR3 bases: TGCAGTGCTACAGGGTTTGGGGCCAACGTCCTGACTTTC.

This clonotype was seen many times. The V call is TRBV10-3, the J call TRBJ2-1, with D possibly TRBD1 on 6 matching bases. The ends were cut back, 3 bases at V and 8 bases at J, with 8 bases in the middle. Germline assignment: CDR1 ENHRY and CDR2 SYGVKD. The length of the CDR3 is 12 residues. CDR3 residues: CAISDGGYEQFF. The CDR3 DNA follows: TGTGCCATCAGTGATGGGGGCTATGAGCAGTTCTTC.

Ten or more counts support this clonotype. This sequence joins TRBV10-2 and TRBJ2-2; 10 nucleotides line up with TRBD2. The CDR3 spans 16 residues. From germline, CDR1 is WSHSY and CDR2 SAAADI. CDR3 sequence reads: CASMGAGGGNTGELFF. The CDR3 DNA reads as TGCGCTTCCATGGGAGCGGGAGGGGGGAACACCGGGGAGCTGTTTTTT.

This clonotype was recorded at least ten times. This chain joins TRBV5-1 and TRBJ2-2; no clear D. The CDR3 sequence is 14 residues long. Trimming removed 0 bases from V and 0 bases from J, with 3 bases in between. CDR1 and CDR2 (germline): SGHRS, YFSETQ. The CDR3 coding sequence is TGCGCCAGCAGCTTGGGACCGAACACCGGGGAGCTGTTTTTT. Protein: CASSLGPNTGELFF.

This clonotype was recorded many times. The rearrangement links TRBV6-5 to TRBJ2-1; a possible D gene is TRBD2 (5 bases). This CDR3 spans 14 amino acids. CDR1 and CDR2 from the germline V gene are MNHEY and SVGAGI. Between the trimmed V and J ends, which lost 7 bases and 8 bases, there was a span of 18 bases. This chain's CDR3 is CASTLKLGVHEQFF. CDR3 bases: TGTGCCAGCACCTTAAAACTAGGAGTGCATGAGCAGTTCTTC.

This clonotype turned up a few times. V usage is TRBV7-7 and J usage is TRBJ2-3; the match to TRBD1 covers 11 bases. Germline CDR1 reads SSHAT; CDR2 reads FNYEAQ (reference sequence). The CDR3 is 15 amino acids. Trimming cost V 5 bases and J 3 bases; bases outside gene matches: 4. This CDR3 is CASSPGTGGTDTQYF. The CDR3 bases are TGTGCCAGCAGCCCCGGGACAGGGGGTACAGATACGCAGTATTTT. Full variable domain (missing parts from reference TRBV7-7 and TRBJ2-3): GAGVSQSPRYKVTKRGQDVTLRCDPISSHATLYWYQQALGQGPEFLTYFNYEAQPDKSGLPSDRFSAERPEGSISTLTIQRTEQRDSAMYRCASSPGTGGTDTQYFGPGTRLTVL.

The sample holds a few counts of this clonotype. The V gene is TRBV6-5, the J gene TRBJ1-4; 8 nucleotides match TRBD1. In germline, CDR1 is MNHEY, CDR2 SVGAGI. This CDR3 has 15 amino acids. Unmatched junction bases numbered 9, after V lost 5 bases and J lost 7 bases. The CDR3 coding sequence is TGTGCCAGCAGTAACCGACAGGGGAGGGGTGAAAAACTGTTTTTT. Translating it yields CASSNRQGRGEKLFF.

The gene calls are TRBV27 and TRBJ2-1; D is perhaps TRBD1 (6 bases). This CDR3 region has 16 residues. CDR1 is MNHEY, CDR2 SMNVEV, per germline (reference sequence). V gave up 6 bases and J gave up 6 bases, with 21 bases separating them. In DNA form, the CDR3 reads TGTGCCAGCAGCCACCCTTCGGGACACCGGCTCAATGAGCAGTTCTTC. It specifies CASSHPSGHRLNEQFF.

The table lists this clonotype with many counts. CDR3 region: CASSPDRGLSGYTF. CDR3 coding DNA: TGTGCCAGTAGTCCAGACAGGGGGCTTAGCGGCTACACCTTC. This chain connects TRBV19 to TRBJ1-2; 10 nucleotides line up with TRBD1. The V gene end was trimmed by 5 bases and the J gene end by 8 bases; junction bases not matched to a gene: 8. Germline V lookup: CDR1 LNHDA, CDR2 SQIVND (reference sequence). The CDR3 runs 14 residues.

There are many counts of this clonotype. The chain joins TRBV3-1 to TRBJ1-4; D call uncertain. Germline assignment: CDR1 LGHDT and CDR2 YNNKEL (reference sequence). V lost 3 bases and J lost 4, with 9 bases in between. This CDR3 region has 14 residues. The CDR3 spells CASSQGGCNEKLFF. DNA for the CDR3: TGTGCCAGCAGCCAGGGAGGGTGTAATGAAAAACTGTTTTTT.

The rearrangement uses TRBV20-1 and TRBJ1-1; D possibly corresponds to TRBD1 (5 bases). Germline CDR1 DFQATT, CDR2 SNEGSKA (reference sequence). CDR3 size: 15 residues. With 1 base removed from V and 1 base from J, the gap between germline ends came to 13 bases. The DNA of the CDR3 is TGCAGTGCTAGAGCCACGGGACGGGGGAACACTGAAGCTTTCTTT. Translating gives CSARATGRGNTEAFF.

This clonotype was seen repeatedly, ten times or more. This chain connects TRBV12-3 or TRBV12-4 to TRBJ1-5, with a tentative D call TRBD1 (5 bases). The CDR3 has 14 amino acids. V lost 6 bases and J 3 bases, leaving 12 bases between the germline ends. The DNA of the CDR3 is TGTGCCAGCAGATTTGACAGACTCAATCAGCCCCAGCATTTT. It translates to CASRFDRLNQPQHF.

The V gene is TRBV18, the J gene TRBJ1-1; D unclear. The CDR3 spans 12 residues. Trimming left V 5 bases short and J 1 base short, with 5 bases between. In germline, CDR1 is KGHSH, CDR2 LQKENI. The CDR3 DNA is TGTGCCAGCTCAGGGAGGAACACTGAAGCTTTCTTT. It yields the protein CASSGRNTEAFF.

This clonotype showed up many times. CDR3 residues: CASSYTTTVTYEQYV. The DNA for the CDR3 is TGTGCCAGCAGTTACACCACCACAGTTACCTACGAGCAGTACGTC. The rearrangement uses TRBV6-5 and TRBJ2-7; D ambiguous. V dropped 2 bases and J dropped 2 bases, with 13 bases sitting between them. This CDR3 contains 15 residues. The V gene's germline CDR1 is MNHEY and CDR2 SVGAGI.

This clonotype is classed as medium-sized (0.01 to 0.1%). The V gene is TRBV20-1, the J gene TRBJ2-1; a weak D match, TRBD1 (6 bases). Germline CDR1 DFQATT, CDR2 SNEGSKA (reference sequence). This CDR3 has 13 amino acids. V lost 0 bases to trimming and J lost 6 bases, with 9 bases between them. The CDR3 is CSARDRGTNEQFF. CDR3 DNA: TGCAGTGCTAGAGACAGGGGAACCAATGAGCAGTTCTTC.

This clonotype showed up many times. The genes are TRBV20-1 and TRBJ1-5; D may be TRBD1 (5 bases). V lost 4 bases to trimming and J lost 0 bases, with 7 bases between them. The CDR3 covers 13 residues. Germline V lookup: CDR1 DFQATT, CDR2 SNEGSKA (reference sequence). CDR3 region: CSAKQDSNQPQHF. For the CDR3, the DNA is TGCAGTGCTAAACAGGATAGCAATCAGCCCCAGCATTTT.

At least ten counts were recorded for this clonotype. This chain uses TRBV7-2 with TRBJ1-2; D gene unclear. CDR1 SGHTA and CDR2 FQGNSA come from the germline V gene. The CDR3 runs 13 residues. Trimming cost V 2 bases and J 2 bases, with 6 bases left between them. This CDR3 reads CASSLQPNYGYTF. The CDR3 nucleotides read TGTGCCAGCAGCTTACAACCCAACTATGGCTACACCTTC.